This T cell receptor (beta chain) was retrieved from a study of cytomegalovirus exposure and HLA in healthy donors (dated by TCRdb to 2016 to 2017). Some background on the complete study: An earlier analysis of 587 of the donors reported roughly 270 Gb of sequence data and 117 million unique TCR beta sequences from 150 million to 200 million T cells. Roughly 300 gigabases of sequencing data and roughly 90 million unique TCR sequences were included in an early release covering several hundred HLA-typed donors. Of the roughly 390 genotyped donors, 81% were placed in the genetic ancestry cluster associated with self-reported Caucasian donors. The study aimed to test whether signatures of past pathogen exposure could be identified by cataloging public T cell receptors. The study used immunosequencing to profile the T cell repertoires of around 600 subjects and linked those repertoires to cytomegalovirus serostatus. In addition to the first cohort of 650 to 800 subjects, a separate validation cohort of 120 different subjects was used. To predict cytomegalovirus infection status, the study combined high-throughput TCR immunosequencing, statistical association of individual TCRs with disease status, and machine learning. In a later analysis, previously published TCR beta repertoires from 666 donors were re-analyzed and high-resolution HLA genotyping was added so that TCR occurrence patterns could be studied. Rather than drawing on any new phenotypic data, the later analysis identified candidate immune exposures from TCR beta sequences and the way those sequences occurred across donors. In an earlier analysis of about 590 of the donors, high-throughput TCR beta sequencing was used to judge whether each TCR beta V gene segment behaved as functional or pseudogenic. Donor age, sex, ethnicity and CMV serostatus were compiled together with the repertoire data. In a later genetic analysis, genome-wide SNP genotypes for about 55% of the 666 donors were used, and that subset was treated as a discovery cohort. Every discovery cohort repertoire had been produced on one sequencing platform. HLA typing included class I and class II loci at four-digit resolution. The number of donors typed differed by locus, with 629-630 for A, B, C, DRB1 and DQB1, 522 for DQA1, 600 to 610 for DPA1, and 450 to 480 for DPB1. Because of strong linkage in the cohort, four to six DR-DQ haplotypes were treated as single units for association and clustering. On average, about 200,000 unique TCR beta nucleotide sequences were sequenced per donor among some 420 genotyped donors of the cohort, with 15% to 20% of those sequences being non-productive. The study at large found these results: In vitro tests confirmed that a few of the cytomegalovirus-associated TCR beta chains recognize cytomegalovirus antigens. In a later analysis, HLA-associated TCR beta chains were found to be more clonally expanded and to have lower generation probabilities than equally common non-associated chains. Most TCR sequences were observed very rarely across donors, whereas some public TCRs were present in many individuals. The earlier analysis of approximately 560 of the donors excluded roughly 17 rarely observed V segments, including chromosome 9 orphons, because counts were too low. Compared with the approximately 720-donor mean, donors in an Asian-associated ancestry cluster had fewer N-insertions in productive TCRs, according to a later genetic analysis. The classifier was reported to diagnose cytomegalovirus status with high specificity and sensitivity in both the original and validation cohorts. Some IMGT-functional V segments, including TRBV6-2 and TRBV6-3, could not be told apart with the 87-base-pair reads, so those segments were excluded. An association between a missense DCLRE1C variant and V-gene and J-gene trimming of TCR beta chains was found in a later genetic analysis and replicated in an independent cohort. According to a later analysis, most CMV-associated TCR beta chains appeared to be HLA-restricted, and the HLA associations seemed to be driven largely by CMV exposure. An earlier analysis of several hundred of the donors showed that most TCR beta V segments appeared in productive rearrangements either about 87% or about 30% of the time, which broadly matched IMGT annotations. At a false discovery rate of 0.05, a later analysis linked around 15,000 TCR beta sequences to specific HLA alleles. In a later analysis, the rate of TCR association differed among HLA loci, with DRB1 alleles having the most associated TCRs and HLA-C alleles having the fewest. A later analysis reported that several top co-occurrence clusters appeared linked to parvovirus B19, influenza, CMV and Epstein-Barr virus. A further reported finding was that TCR beta sequences accurately predicted the HLA-A and HLA-B alleles for most subjects in the first cohort. It was suggested by the authors that the approach could potentially be generalized to other disease states and immunological phenotypes. Because HLA typing was unavailable for some donors at each locus, only the typed subset was used in association tests. Only TCR beta chains were sequenced in this cohort, and the absence of alpha or paired-chain data limited detectable features. CMV serostatus was the only immune exposure information available for the cohort. Sequencing depth was assumed to be roughly uniform across donors in the presence/absence analyses, though that assumption may not hold. A group of highly shared sequence variants was considered likely to be a technical artifact of the sequencing pipeline. Correlated functional status among segregating V segments might be attributable to linkage disequilibrium, but an unknown experimental factor could not be ruled out. A total of 164 TCR beta chains were listed by the study as associated with cytomegalovirus. Assigning TCR associations to individual alleles was difficult when HLA alleles, especially DR and DQ, strongly co-occurred.

The receptor library was made with the immunoSEQ multiplex PCR assay. For the multiplex PCR, a mixture combining 60 forward primers for TCR Vbeta segments and 13 reverse primers for TCR Jbeta segments was used. A multiplex PCR assay on genomic DNA amplified the CDR3 region of rearranged TCR beta genes. Amplified TCR beta libraries were sequenced as 87-base-pair reads on the Illumina HiSeq System. As for the original processing: A later analysis tallied roughly 76 million unique TCR beta chains across the 700 or so repertoires, and about 10 million of those chains were shared by two or more donors. Raw reads were error-corrected and collapsed into unique sequences with a nearest-neighbor algorithm that merged closely related sequences to remove PCR and sequencing errors. Alignment of CDR3 sequences to IMGT reference sequences was used to assign V, D and J gene segments. For a sequence to be retained, a match of at least six nucleotides was required to both a V gene segment and a J gene segment. Rearrangements were classified as productive when the CDR3 lacked stop codons and remained in frame with V and J, and all other rearrangements were classified as non-productive. CDR3 was defined by IMGT convention, running from the second conserved V-encoded cysteine to the conserved J-encoded phenylalanine. Sequences without an unambiguous match to a single V gene segment were excluded from the earlier analysis of about 630 of the donors. An earlier analysis of 587 of the donors classified V segments as functional when productive rearrangements were above 56.7% and as segregating when the standard deviation between donors was above 5%. A statistical classification framework was built to diagnose cytomegalovirus status from the catalog of TCR beta chain sequences. In a later analysis, TCR nucleotide sequences were compared against IMGT/GENE-DB human TR gene sequences so that V and J genes could be assigned. The TCRdist pipeline was used in a later analysis to assign CDR3 sequences and most-parsimonious VDJ recombination scenarios. In a later analysis, every TCR beta chain was defined by the combination of its CDR3 amino acid sequence and its V-gene family, and reads without a unique V-gene family were dropped. A later analysis removed 450 to 600 highly shared, low-generation-probability nucleotide sequences to deal with suspected cross-contamination and a sequencing artifact. In a later analysis, a clonal expansion index for each public chain was calculated from normalized within-repertoire ranks of inferred template counts. A later analysis computed generation probabilities with a VDJ recombination model fitted to out-of-frame rearrangements, and checked the results against IGoR. Hypergeometric tests were used in a later analysis to score TCR-TCR, TCR-HLA and TCR-CMV co-occurrence, with a repertoire-size bias correction applied to the TCR pairs. A later analysis estimated false discovery rates by permuting HLA or CMV assignments 20 times. In a later analysis, co-occurring TCRs were grouped with DBSCAN, and TCRdist sequence similarity was added when clustering was performed within HLA-allele-positive subsets. Co-occurrence clustering excluded repertoires with fewer than 30,000 or more than 120,000 public chains, plus five with anomalous nucleotide sharing. TCRdb's version of the immuneACCESS table is confined to in-frame rearrangements and falls short of the full clone set. An unresolved V gene accounts for under half of the shortfall where checked; the remainder is of unknown origin. That table supplies the V and J calls and clone size; D and trimming were determined from the DNA. In this sample the table shows about 110,000 clones, 74% of which occur a single time. In total, the top ten clones hold about 2.8% of the sample.

The cohort consisted of approximately 690 healthy bone marrow donors. At the time of sampling, all cohort members were nominally healthy, though unrecorded immune exposures were likely present. The donor was CMV seropositive and was included in the group of some 290 seropositive cohort members. Each donor provided a peripheral blood sample, and peripheral blood mononuclear cells were used for TCR beta sequencing. The Qiagen DNeasy Blood Extraction Kit was used to extract genomic DNA from the blood cell samples. Trimming costs V 2 bases and J 9 bases, and their ends lie 20 bases apart. The germline V gene (reference sequence) yields LNHDA for CDR1 and SQIVND for CDR2. CDR3 length: 16 amino acids, cysteine to phenylalanine. Only CDR3 DNA remains: 48 bases, in frame from the first base. The sample holds one count of this clone. It has no known antigen specificity. One base away there is no much larger clone; base qualities are not given.

This receptor chain uses TRBV19 and TRBJ2-1, with TRBD2 perhaps the D gene, on 5 matching bases. This receptor was identified in a middle-aged man in good health and CMV-seropositive. Sequences were obtained from PBMCs. The nucleotide sequence reads as follows: TGTGCCAGTAGTATAAGGTCAGGACTCCCTGTCGGTGAGCAGTTCTTC. Its protein product is CASSIRSGLPVGEQFF.